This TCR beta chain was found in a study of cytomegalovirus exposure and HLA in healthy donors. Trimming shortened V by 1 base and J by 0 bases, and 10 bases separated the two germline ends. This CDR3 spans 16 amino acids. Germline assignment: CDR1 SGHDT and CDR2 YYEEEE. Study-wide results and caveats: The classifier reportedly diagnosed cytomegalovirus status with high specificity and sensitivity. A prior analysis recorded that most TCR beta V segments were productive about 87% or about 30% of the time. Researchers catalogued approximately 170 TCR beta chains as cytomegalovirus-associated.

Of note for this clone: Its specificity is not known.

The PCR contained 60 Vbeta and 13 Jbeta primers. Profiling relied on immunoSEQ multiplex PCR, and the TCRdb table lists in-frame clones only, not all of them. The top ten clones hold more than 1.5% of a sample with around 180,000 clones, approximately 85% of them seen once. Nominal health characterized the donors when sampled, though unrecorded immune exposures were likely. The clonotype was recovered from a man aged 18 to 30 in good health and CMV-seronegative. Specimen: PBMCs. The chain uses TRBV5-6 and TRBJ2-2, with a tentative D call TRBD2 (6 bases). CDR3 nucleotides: TGTGCCAGCAGCTTGTGGGGGGACGCGAACACCGGGGAGCTGTTTTTT. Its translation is CASSLWGDANTGELFF.